A selection of T cell receptor beta chains follows, all from one sample in a study of shared clonotypes between healthy human individuals. Sequencing used immunoSEQ multiplex PCR; TCRdb keeps in-frame clones, though not all of them. The repertoire consists of more than 2 million clones, with just under 95% occurring once and the leading ten covering over 1.5%. Sequenced input: naive CD8+ T cells from PBMCs. These receptor sequences come from a man between 18 and 29 years old in good health. Some clones in this sample may be carry-over from other donors' samples. CDR3s include the opening cysteine and the closing phenylalanine or tryptophan.

>TRBV28|TRBJ2-1|14
CASSPLQGANEQFF
>TRBV7-2|TRBJ1-4|13
CASSPGGREKLFF
>TRBV28|TRBJ2-1|18
CASSLPRDSFLSYNEQFF
>TRBV27|TRBJ2-1|15
CASREAGTANNEQFF
>TRBV9|TRBJ2-7|15
CASSVGSGSPYEQYF
>TRBV5-6|TRBJ1-2|14
CASSQIPSGEGYTF
>TRBV9|TRBJ2-7|14
CASSVAAGGHEQYF
>TRBV6-1|TRBJ2-2|14
CASHPTGNTGELFF
>TRBV11-1|TRBJ2-5|15
CASSFTRGTQETQYF
>TRBV6-1|TRBJ1-3|12
CASWTGADTIYF
>TRBV4-1|TRBJ2-3|19
CASSPQRGEGGPSTDTQYF
>TRBV9|TRBJ2-7|15
CASSVVAGGGYEQYF
>TRBV5-6|TRBJ1-2|14
CASRKGQGAYGYTF
>TRBV7-9|TRBJ2-7|14
CASSLGAGAAEQYF
>TRBV6-1|TRBJ2-1|16
CASSERLAGAYNEQFF
>TRBV5-1|TRBJ1-1|16
CASSFSQGAQDTEAFF
>TRBV11-2|TRBJ2-2|15
CASSLDAIWTGELFF
>TRBV7-9|TRBJ2-7|14
CASSTKGTPHEQYF
>TRBV9|TRBJ2-3|21
CASSVGFGLAGGSYSTDTQYF
>TRBV30|TRBJ1-1|15
CAWSVLSALATEAFF
>TRBV7-2|TRBJ2-5|14
CATSRGLRQETQYF
>TRBV27|TRBJ1-5|14
CASSPVFSNQPQHF
>TRBV2|TRBJ2-1|13
CASGPGTSNEQFF
>TRBV4-1|TRBJ2-3|13
CASRQTSTDTQYF
>TRBV7-9|-|15
CASSSTSGSNYEQYF
>TRBV19|TRBJ1-4|13
CAIFSGTNEKLFF
>TRBV27|TRBJ1-1|13
CASSPGGAPEAFF
>TRBV6-1|TRBJ2-1|17
CASSEAGLAGAYNEQFF
>TRBV7-9|TRBJ2-1|15
CASSHPASGGYEQFF
>TRBV11-2|TRBJ2-5|14
CASSSGTSWETQYF
>TRBV10-3|TRBJ2-7|15
CAISEYLGGDYEQYF
>TRBV7-2|TRBJ2-3|16
CASSLAVVAVADTQYF
>TRBV5-6|TRBJ2-1|15
CASSLDMSSYNEQFF
>TRBV27|TRBJ2-7|13
CASSQGGSYEQYF
>TRBV9|TRBJ2-7|15
CASSATGTGAYEQYF
>TRBV9|TRBJ1-3|16
CASSVSGVYSGNTIYF
>TRBV15|TRBJ2-7|16
CATSPGVGTGGYEQYF
>TRBV5-6|TRBJ2-1|12
CASSPGYNEQFF
>TRBV7-9|TRBJ2-1|15
CASSSFRGSYNEQFF
>TRBV13|TRBJ2-1|13
CASSSGQPNEQFF
>TRBV11-2|TRBJ1-1|16
CASTHTGQPMNTEAFF
>TRBV4-1|TRBJ1-5|15
CASSQGGQDNQPQHF
>TRBV7-9|TRBJ2-1|15
CASSPRVGVYNEQFF